The next 20 T cell receptor beta chains were all read from a single sample in a study of technical replicates of blood from several donors. Only in-frame clones appear in the TCRdb table, and some are missing; sequencing was by immunoSEQ multiplex PCR. The table lists some 56,000 clones, around 93% of them singletons. The source material was PBMCs. The source of these receptors is a human donor in good health. Some clones in this sample may be carry-over from other donors' samples.

The rearrangement joins TRBV5-1 to TRBJ1-1; tentative D call: TRBD1 (6 bases). Trimming stripped 0 bases from V and 6 bases from J, with 12 bases between. Looked up from germline, CDR1 is SGHRS and CDR2 is YFSETQ. This CDR3 region has 14 residues. The DNA for the CDR3 is TGCGCCAGCAGCTTGGCGGGGGGACAATCTGAAGCTTTCTTT. It translates to CASSLAGGQSEAFF.

The V gene is TRBV4-3, the J gene TRBJ2-3; 7 bases fit TRBD1. The CDR3 has 15 residues. Germline V gene lookup returns CDR1 LGHNA and CDR2 YSLEER. After removal of 1 base from V and 0 bases from J, the junction contained 1 base not matched to a gene. The CDR3 DNA is TGCGCCAGCAGCCAAGGACAGGGCAGCACAGATACGCAGTATTTT. Its protein is CASSQGQGSTDTQYF.

The chain joins TRBV10-2 to TRBJ1-1; the D gene is possibly TRBD1 (5 bases). The germline CDR1 and CDR2 sequences are WSHSY and SAAADI. V gave up 4 bases and J gave up 4 bases, with 10 bases separating them. The CDR3 runs 13 residues. CDR3 nucleotides: TGCGCCAGCAGTGGGCAGGGTGGCACTGAAGCTTTCTTT. Translation gives CASSGQGGTEAFF.

The J gene is TRBJ1-1, the V gene TRBV6-1; D remains unclear. CDR1 is MNHNS, CDR2 SASEGT, per germline. There are 13 residues in the CDR3. V was shortened by 4 bases and J by 3 bases, with 9 bases between the two germline ends. DNA for the CDR3: TGTGCCAGCAGTGCCGGGTCCTACACTGAAGCTTTCTTT. The encoded protein is CASSAGSYTEAFF.

The chain employs TRBV19 and TRBJ2-1; no firm D call. Germline V gene data show CDR1 as LNHDA and CDR2 as SQIVND (reference sequence). V shed 1 base and J shed 2 bases, with 6 bases lying between them. This CDR3 contains 14 residues. The CDR3 here is CASSIGRAYNEQFF. For the CDR3, the DNA is TGTGCCAGTAGTATAGGCCGGGCCTACAATGAGCAGTTCTTC. The full variable domain, its missing parts supplied by reference TRBV19 and TRBJ2-1, is DGGITQSPKYLFRKEGQNVTLSCEQNLNHDAMYWYRQDPGQGLRLIYYSQIVNDFQKGDIAEGYSVSREKKESFPLTVTSAQKNPTAFYLCASSIGRAYNEQFFGPGTRLTVL.

The genes are TRBV6-5 and TRBJ1-6; 7 positions agree with TRBD1. V trimming: 2 bases; J trimming: 5 bases; junction bases outside the gene matches: 3. Germline assignment: CDR1 MNHEY and CDR2 SVGAGI. The CDR3 totals 15 residues. CDR3 protein: CASSYEGANNSPLHF. CDR3 in DNA: TGTGCCAGCAGTTACGAGGGGGCCAATAATTCACCCCTCCACTTT.

V gene TRBV13 combines with J gene TRBJ1-2, with D perhaps matching TRBD1 (6 bases). From germline, CDR1 is PRHDT and CDR2 FYEKMQ (reference sequence). The V gene lost 5 bases and the J gene lost 1 base, with 17 bases spanning the gap. CDR3 length: 16 amino acids. CDR3 sequence (DNA): TGTGCCAGCAGCGTAAGACAGGATAGCCTTAACTATGGCTACACCTTC. It specifies CASSVRQDSLNYGYTF.

The chain has TRBV19 and TRBJ2-1; TRBD2 agrees at 11 bases. The CDR3 loop spans 15 amino acids. Germline CDR1 is LNHDA and CDR2 is SQIVND (reference sequence). Trimming at V came to 6 bases and at J to 4 bases, leaving 5 bases not matched to a gene. The CDR3 region has the DNA TGTGCCAGTAGGGCCGGGACTAGCGGATACAATGAGCAGTTCTTC. It translates to CASRAGTSGYNEQFF.

The V call is TRBV7-2, the J call TRBJ2-7, with a weak D call TRBD2 (5 bases). Germline-derived CDR1 and CDR2 are SGHTA and FQGNSA. This CDR3 region has 14 residues. Trimming left V 4 bases short and J 6 bases short, with 16 bases between. Written as DNA, the CDR3 is TGTGCCAGCAGCTCAAGTCGGGGTTTCGGCGAGCAGTACTTC. Its protein product is CASSSSRGFGEQYF.

V gene TRBV6-8 combines with J gene TRBJ2-6; 9 bases map to TRBD1. The CDR3 covers 15 residues. V shed 10 bases, J shed 3 bases, and the junction held 7 bases outside the gene matches. The germline V gene has CDR1 MNHGY and CDR2 SAAAGT. In DNA, the CDR3 is TGTGCCACCTCCGGACAGGGGTTTGGGGCCAACGTCCTGACTTTC. It yields the protein CATSGQGFGANVLTF.

The chain is built from TRBV18 and TRBJ2-3; tentative D call: TRBD2 (7 bases). Germline CDR1 is KGHSH and CDR2 is LQKENI. V was cut by 4 bases and J by 0 bases, with 11 bases left in between. This CDR3 has 15 amino acids. In nucleotides, the CDR3 is TGTGCCAGCTCACTCGCGGGGGCTAGCACAGATACGCAGTATTTT. Protein: CASSLAGASTDTQYF. Full variable domain (missing parts from reference TRBV18 and TRBJ2-3): NAGVMQNPRHLVRRRGQEARLRCSPMKGHSHVYWYRQLPEEGLKFMVYLQKENIIDESGMPKERFSAEFPKEGPSILRIQQVVRGDSAAYFCASSLAGASTDTQYFGPGTRLTVL.

This sequence joins TRBV11-2 and TRBJ2-7, with D possibly matching TRBD2 (5 bases). Germline CDR1 is SGHAT and CDR2 is FQNNGV. CDR3 size: 13 residues. With 2 bases removed from V and 6 bases from J, the gap between germline ends came to 11 bases. CDR3 sequence: CASSLPAAGEQYF. The CDR3 coding sequence is TGTGCCAGCAGCTTACCCGCTGCGGGCGAGCAGTACTTC.

The chain links TRBV7-9 to TRBJ2-5; TRBD2 agrees at 11 bases. Losses at the gene ends were 1 base for V and 14 bases for J; bases not matched to a gene: 3. The CDR3 totals 12 residues. Germline loops: CDR1 SEHNR, CDR2 FQNEAQ (reference sequence). CDR3 region: CASSLGLAGLYF. For the CDR3, the DNA is TGTGCCAGCAGCTTAGGACTAGCGGGGCTCTACTTC. Combining the CDR3 with reference TRBV7-9 and TRBJ2-5 gives the whole variable domain DTGVSQNPRHKITKRGQNVTFRCDPISEHNRLYWYRQTLGQGPEFLTYFQNEAQLEKSRLLSDRFSAERPKGSFSTLEIQRTEQGDSAMYLCASSLGLAGLYFGPGTRLLVL.

The chain recombines TRBV5-1 with TRBJ2-7; 7 positions agree with TRBD1. Looked up from germline, CDR1 is SGHRS and CDR2 is YFSETQ. V dropped 4 bases and J dropped 0; count of bases not matched to a gene: 16. CDR3 length equals 18 residues. The CDR3 nucleotides read TGCGCCAGCAGCGGACACTTGACAGGGACCCATTACTCCTACGAGCAGTACTTC. It encodes CASSGHLTGTHYSYEQYF.

This chain links TRBV7-2 with TRBJ1-1; a possible D gene is TRBD1 (6 bases). This CDR3 spans 13 amino acids. Trimming cost V 5 bases and J 7 bases, with 14 bases left between them. Germline CDR1 is SGHTA and CDR2 is FQGNSA. CDR3 coding DNA: TGTGCCAGCAGCATCGCTGGGGGCGATGAAGCTTTCTTT. It specifies CASSIAGGDEAFF.

This chain connects TRBV4-3 to TRBJ2-3; D uncertain. CDR3 length: 13 amino acids. The V end was cut by 0 bases, the J end by 4 bases, with 5 bases between. CDR1 LGHNA and CDR2 YSLEER come from the germline V gene. CDR3 protein: CASSQERPDTQYF. As DNA, the CDR3 is TGCGCCAGCAGCCAAGAGAGGCCAGATACGCAGTATTTT.

This clone appeared a few times. The gene calls are TRBV7-8 and TRBJ1-2, with a weak D call TRBD1 (6 bases). This CDR3 spans 13 amino acids. V lost 0 bases and J 6 bases, leaving 8 bases between the germline ends. Germline V gene sequence: CDR1 SGHVS, CDR2 FQNEAQ. CDR3 residues: CASSLARGNGYTF. Here the CDR3 DNA reads TGTGCCAGCAGCTTAGCCAGGGGCAATGGCTACACCTTC.

The chain is built from TRBV28 and TRBJ2-3, with 10 bases identical to TRBD2. This CDR3 spans 16 amino acids. The V gene end was trimmed by 3 bases and the J gene end by 7 bases; junction bases not matched to a gene: 10. The germline CDR1 and CDR2 sequences are MDHEN and SYDVKM. CDR3 amino acids: CASSFLGLAGVYTQYF. The CDR3 DNA sequence: TGTGCCAGCAGTTTTTTGGGCCTAGCGGGGGTATATACGCAGTATTTT.

The chain couples TRBV7-8 to TRBJ1-4, with D hard to call. The CDR3 spans 15 residues. V shed 1 base and J shed 0 bases, with 6 bases lying between them. Germline loops: CDR1 SGHVS, CDR2 FQNEAQ. The CDR3 DNA sequence: TGTGCCAGCAGCTTAGGGCAGGCAACTAATGAAAAACTGTTTTTT. Protein: CASSLGQATNEKLFF. The full variable domain, with the rest looked up from reference TRBV7-8 and TRBJ1-4, is GAGVSQSPRYKVAKRGQDVALRCDPISGHVSLFWYQQALGQGPEFLTYFQNEAQLDKSGLPSDRFFAERPEGSVSTLKIQRTQQEDSAVYLCASSLGQATNEKLFFGSGTQLSVL.

This chain connects TRBV5-1 to TRBJ2-2; 10 nucleotides align to TRBD1. CDR1 is SGHRS and CDR2 is YFSETQ in the germline V gene. The J segment lost 6 bases and the V segment lost 3 bases, leaving 11 bases of the junction unmatched. This CDR3 has 17 amino acids. The CDR3 coding sequence is TGCGCCAGCAGCTCAACCCGGACAGGGGGTGAGGCCGGGGAGCTGTTTTTT. Translating gives CASSSTRTGGEAGELFF.